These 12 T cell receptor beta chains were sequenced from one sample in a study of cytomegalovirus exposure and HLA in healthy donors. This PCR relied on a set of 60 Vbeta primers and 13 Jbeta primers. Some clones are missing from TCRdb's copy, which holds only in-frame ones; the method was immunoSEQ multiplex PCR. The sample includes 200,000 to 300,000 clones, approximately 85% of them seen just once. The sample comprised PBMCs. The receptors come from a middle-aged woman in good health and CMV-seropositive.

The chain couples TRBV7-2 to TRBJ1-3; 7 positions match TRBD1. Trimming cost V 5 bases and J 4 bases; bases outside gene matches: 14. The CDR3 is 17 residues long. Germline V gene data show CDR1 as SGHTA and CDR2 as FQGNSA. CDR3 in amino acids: CASSAGKDRLGGNTIYF. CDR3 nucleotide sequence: TGTGCCAGCAGCGCAGGAAAGGACAGGCTAGGAGGAAACACCATATATTTT.

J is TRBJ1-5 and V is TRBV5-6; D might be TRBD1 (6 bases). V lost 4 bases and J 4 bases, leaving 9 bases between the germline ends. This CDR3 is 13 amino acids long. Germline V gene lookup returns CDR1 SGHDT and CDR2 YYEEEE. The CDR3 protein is CASSIQGNQPQHF. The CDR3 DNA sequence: TGTGCCAGCAGCATCCAGGGGAATCAGCCCCAGCATTTT.

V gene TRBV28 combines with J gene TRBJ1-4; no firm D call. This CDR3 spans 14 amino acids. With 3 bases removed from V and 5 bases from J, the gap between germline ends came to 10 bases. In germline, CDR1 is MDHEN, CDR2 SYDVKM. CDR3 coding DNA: TGTGCCAGCAGTTTGGTTAACGGGAATGAAAAACTGTTTTTT. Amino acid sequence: CASSLVNGNEKLFF.

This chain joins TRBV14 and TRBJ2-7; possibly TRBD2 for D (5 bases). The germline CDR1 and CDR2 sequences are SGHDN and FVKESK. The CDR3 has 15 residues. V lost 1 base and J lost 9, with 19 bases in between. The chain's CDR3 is CASSQVERSRVGQYF. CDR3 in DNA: TGTGCCAGCAGCCAAGTGGAACGGTCGAGGGTCGGGCAGTACTTC.

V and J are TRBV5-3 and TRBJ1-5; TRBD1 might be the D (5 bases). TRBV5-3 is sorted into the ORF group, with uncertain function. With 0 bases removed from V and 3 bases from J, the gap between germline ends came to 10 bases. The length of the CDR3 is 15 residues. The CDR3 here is CARSLAGDPNQPQHF. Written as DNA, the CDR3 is TGTGCCAGAAGCTTGGCGGGGGATCCCAATCAGCCCCAGCATTTT.

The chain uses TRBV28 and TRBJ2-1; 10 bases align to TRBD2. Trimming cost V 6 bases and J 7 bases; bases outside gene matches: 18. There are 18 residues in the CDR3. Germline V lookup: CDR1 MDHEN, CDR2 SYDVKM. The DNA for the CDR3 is TGTGCCAGCAGACTACCTACTAGCGGGAATAATCTCGGGAATGAGCAGTTCTTC. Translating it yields CASRLPTSGNNLGNEQFF.

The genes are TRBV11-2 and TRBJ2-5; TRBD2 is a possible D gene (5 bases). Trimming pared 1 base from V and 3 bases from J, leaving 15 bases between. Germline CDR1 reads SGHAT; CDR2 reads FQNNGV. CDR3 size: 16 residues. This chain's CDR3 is CASSLGRAPSKETQYF. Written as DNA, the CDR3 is TGTGCCAGCAGCTTAGGGCGGGCCCCCTCCAAAGAGACCCAGTACTTC.

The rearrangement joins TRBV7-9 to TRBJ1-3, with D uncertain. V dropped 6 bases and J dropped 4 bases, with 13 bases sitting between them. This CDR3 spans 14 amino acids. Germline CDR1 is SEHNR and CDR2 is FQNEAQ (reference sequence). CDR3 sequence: CASSRGAVGNTIYF. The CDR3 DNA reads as TGTGCCAGCAGTAGAGGCGCCGTCGGAAACACCATATATTTT.

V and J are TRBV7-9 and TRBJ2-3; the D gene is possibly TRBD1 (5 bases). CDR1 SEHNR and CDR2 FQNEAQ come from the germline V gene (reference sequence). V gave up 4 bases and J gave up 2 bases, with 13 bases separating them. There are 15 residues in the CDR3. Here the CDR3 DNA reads TGTGCCAGCAGCTCGGACACCCTTCCCACAGATACGCAGTATTTT. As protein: CASSSDTLPTDTQYF.

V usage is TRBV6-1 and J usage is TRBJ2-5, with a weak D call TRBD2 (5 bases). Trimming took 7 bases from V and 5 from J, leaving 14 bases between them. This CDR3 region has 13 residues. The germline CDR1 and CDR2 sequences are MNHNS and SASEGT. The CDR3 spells CASTTGLSETQYF. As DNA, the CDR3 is TGTGCCAGCACTACGGGATTATCGGAGACCCAGTACTTC.

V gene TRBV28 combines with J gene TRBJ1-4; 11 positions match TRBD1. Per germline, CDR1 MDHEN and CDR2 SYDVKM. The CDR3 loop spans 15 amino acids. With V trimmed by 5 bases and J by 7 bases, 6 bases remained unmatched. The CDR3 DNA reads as TGTGCCAGCAGTCATTCCGGGACAGGGGGTGAAAAACTGTTTTTT. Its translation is CASSHSGTGGEKLFF.

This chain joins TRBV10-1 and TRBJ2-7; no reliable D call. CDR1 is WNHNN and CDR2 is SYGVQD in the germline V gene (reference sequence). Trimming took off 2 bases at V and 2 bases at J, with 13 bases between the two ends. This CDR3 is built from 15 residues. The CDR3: CASSEKAPPTYEQYF. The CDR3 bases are TGCGCCAGCAGTGAGAAAGCCCCGCCAACCTACGAGCAGTACTTC.